The present T cell receptor (beta chain) was sequenced within a study of blood T cell repertoires in COVID-19. Study background: The United States, Italy and Spain provided the acute and convalescent COVID-19 samples.

Germline V gives CDR1 SGHVS, CDR2 FQNEAQ. The CDR3 extends over 22 amino acids. Losses at the gene ends were 1 base for V and 1 base for J; bases not matched to a gene: 20. Measured with immunoSEQ multiplex PCR; TCRdb has only the in-frame clones, and not every one. This table holds roughly 85,000 clones, roughly 90% found once. The sequence came from a man aged 45-65 years with active or convalescent COVID-19. The chain has TRBV7-8 and TRBJ2-7; 12 bases are shared with TRBD2. The sequenced sample was peripheral blood. Written as DNA, the CDR3 is TGTGCCAGCAGCTTAGTAGAGGGGATAAGGACTAGCGGGACCTCAATTTCCTACGAGCAGTACTTC. It specifies CASSLVEGIRTSGTSISYEQYF.